The present T cell receptor (beta chain) was sequenced within a study of cytomegalovirus exposure and HLA in healthy donors. In this sample, this clone turned up a few times. Researchers ran the PCR with 60 Vbeta and 13 Jbeta primers. Assay used: immunoSEQ multiplex PCR; TCRdb lists only in-frame clones, some missing. This table has about 140,000 clones, 82% appearing once. V lost 5 bases and J lost 0, with 11 bases in between. CDR1 SGHVS and CDR2 FQNEAQ come from the germline V gene. The CDR3 consists of 14 residues. The sequence came from a woman in her fifties or sixties in good health and CMV-seropositive. The material sequenced was PBMCs. The J gene is TRBJ2-7, the V gene TRBV7-8, with D hard to call. CDR3: CASSREAFSYEQYF. CDR3 in DNA: TGTGCCAGCAGCCGAGAGGCCTTCTCCTACGAGCAGTACTTC.